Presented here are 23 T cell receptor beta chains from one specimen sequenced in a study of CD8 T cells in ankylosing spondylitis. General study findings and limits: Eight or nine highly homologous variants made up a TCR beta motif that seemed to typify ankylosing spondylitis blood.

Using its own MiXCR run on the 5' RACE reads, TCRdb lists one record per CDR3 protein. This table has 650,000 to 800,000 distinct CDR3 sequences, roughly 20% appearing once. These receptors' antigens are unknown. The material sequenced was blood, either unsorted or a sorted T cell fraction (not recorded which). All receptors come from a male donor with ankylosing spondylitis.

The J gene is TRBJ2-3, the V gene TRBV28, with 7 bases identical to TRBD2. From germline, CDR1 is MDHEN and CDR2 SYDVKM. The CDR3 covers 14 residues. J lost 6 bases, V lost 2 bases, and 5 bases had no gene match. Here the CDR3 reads CASSLSGARDTQYF. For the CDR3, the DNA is TGTGCCAGCAGTTTAAGCGGGGCGAGGGATACGCAGTATTTT.

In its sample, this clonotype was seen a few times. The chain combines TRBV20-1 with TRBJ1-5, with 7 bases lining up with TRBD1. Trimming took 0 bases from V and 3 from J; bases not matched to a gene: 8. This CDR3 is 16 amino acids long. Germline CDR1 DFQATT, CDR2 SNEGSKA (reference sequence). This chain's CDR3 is CSARDLGTADNQPQHF. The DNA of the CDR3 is TGCAGTGCTAGAGATCTGGGGACAGCGGACAATCAGCCCCAGCATTTT.

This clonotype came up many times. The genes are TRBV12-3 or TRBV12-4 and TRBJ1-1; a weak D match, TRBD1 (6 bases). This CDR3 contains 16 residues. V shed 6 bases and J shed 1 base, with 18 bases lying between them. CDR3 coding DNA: TGTGCCAGCAGCGGCGGGGGCACGGGGGGGAACACTGAAGCTTTCTTT. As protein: CASSGGGTGGNTEAFF.

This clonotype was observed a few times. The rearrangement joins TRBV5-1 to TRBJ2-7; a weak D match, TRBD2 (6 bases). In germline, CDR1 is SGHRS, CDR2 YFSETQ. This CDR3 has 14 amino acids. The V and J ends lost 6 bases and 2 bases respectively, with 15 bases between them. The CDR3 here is CASTGGGNPYEQYF. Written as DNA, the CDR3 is TGCGCCAGCACCGGCGGAGGGAATCCCTACGAGCAGTACTTC. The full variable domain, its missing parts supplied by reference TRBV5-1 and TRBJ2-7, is KAGVTQTPRYLIKTRGQQVTLSCSPISGHRSVSWYQQTPGQGLQFLFEYFSETQRNKGNFPGRFSGRQFSNSRSEMNVSTLELGDSALYLCASTGGGNPYEQYFGPGTRLTVT.

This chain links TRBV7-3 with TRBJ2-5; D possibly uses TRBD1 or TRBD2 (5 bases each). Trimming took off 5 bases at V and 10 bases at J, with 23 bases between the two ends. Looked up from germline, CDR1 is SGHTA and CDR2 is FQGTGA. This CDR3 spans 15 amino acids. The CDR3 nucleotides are TGTGCCAGCAGCCGACAGCCGGGACCACAATCGGACCAGTACTTC. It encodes CASSRQPGPQSDQYF.

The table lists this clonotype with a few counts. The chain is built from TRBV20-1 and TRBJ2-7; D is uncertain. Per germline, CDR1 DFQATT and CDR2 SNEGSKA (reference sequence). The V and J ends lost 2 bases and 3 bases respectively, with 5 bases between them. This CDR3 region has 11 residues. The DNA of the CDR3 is TGCAGTGCTAGATTCAACTACGAGCAGTACTTC. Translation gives CSARFNYEQYF.

Written as DNA, the CDR3 is TGTGCCAGCAGCTTAGTTGGGGGGACAGCTTATGGCTACACCTTC. It encodes CASSLVGGTAYGYTF. V is TRBV7-9 and J is TRBJ1-2, with 7 positions matching TRBD1. Germline V gene lookup returns CDR1 SEHNR and CDR2 FQNEAQ (reference sequence). V lost 1 base, J lost 5 bases, and 7 bases stayed unmatched. The CDR3 is 15 residues long.

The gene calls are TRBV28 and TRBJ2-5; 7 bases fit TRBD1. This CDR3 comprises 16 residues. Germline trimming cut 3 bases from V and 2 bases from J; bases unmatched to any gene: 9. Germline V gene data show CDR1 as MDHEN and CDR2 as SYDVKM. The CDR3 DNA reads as TGTGCCAGCAGTTTTGGGGACAGATTCACTCAAGAGACCCAGTACTTC. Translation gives CASSFGDRFTQETQYF.

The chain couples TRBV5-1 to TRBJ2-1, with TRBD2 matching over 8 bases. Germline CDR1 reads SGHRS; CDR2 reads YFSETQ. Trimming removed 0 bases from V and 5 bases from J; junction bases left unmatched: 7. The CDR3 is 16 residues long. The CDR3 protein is CASSLGGGAGDNEQFF. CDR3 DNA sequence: TGCGCCAGCAGCTTGGGGGGAGGAGCGGGGGACAATGAGCAGTTCTTC. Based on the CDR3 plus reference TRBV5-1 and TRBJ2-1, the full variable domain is KAGVTQTPRYLIKTRGQQVTLSCSPISGHRSVSWYQQTPGQGLQFLFEYFSETQRNKGNFPGRFSGRQFSNSRSEMNVSTLELGDSALYLCASSLGGGAGDNEQFFGPGTRLTVL.

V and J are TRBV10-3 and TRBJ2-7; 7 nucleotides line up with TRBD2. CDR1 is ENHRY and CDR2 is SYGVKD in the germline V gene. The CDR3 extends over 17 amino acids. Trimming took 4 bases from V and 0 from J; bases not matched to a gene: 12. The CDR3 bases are TGTGCCATCAGTGCTCCGGGGGGTAGCGGCACCTCCTACGAGCAGTACTTC. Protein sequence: CAISAPGGSGTSYEQYF.

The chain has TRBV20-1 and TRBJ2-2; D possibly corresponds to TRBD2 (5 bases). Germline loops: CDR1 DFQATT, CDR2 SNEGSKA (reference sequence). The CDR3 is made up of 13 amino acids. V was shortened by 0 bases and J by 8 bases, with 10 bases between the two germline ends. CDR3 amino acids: CSARDGGRGELFF. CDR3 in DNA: TGCAGTGCTAGAGATGGAGGCAGGGGGGAGCTGTTTTTT.

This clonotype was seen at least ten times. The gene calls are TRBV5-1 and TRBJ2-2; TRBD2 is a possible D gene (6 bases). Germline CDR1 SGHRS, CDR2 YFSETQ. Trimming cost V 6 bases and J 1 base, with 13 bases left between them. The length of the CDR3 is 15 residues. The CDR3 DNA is TGCGCCAGCAACCATGGCGGGAAGAACACCGGGGAGCTGTTTTTT. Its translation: CASNHGGKNTGELFF.

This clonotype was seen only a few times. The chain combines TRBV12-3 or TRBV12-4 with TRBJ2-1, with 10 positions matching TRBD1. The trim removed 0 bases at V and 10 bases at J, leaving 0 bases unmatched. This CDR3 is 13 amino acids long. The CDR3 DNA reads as TGTGCCAGCAGTTTAGCGGGACAGGGGGAGCAGTTCTTC. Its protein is CASSLAGQGEQFF.

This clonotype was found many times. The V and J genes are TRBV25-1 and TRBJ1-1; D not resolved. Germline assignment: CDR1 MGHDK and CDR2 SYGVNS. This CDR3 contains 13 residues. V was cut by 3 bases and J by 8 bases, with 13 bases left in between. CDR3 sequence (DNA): TGTGCCAGCAGTGACTTTACCACGACAGAAGCTTTCTTT. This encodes CASSDFTTTEAFF.

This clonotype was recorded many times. DNA for the CDR3: TGTGCCAGCAGCTTAGCGTTAGGGGCACGGTATGGCTACACCTTC. Translation gives CASSLALGARYGYTF. The J gene is TRBJ1-2, the V gene TRBV7-8, with TRBD1 as a possible D gene (5 bases). Germline CDR1 and CDR2: SGHVS and FQNEAQ. This CDR3 region has 15 residues. Trimming shortened V by 0 bases and J by 5 bases, and 13 bases separated the two germline ends.

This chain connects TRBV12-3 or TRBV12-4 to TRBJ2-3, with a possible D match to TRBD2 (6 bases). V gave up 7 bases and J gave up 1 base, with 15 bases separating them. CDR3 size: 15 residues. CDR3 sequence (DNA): TGTGCCAGCACCCTGAGCGGAGGGGGCACAGATACGCAGTATTTT. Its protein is CASTLSGGGTDTQYF.

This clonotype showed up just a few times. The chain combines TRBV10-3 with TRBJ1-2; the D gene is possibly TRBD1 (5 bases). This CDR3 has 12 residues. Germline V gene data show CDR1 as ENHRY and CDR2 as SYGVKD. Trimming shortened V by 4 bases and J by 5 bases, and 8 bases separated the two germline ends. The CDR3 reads CAISGQGYGYTF. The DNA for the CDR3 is TGTGCCATCAGTGGCCAGGGATATGGCTACACCTTC.

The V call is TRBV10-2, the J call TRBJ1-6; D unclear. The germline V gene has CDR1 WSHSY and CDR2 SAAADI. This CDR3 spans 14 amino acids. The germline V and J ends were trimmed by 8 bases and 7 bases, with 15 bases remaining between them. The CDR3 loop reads CASAELLPNSPLHF. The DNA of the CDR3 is TGCGCCAGCGCGGAGCTATTGCCAAATTCACCCCTCCACTTT.

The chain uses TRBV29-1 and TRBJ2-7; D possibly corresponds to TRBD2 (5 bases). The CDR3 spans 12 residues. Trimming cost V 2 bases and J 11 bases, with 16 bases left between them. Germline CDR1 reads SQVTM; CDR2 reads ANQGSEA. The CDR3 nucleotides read TGCAGCGTTGAATCCGGAGAGTTGGGAGAGTACTTC. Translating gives CSVESGELGEYF.

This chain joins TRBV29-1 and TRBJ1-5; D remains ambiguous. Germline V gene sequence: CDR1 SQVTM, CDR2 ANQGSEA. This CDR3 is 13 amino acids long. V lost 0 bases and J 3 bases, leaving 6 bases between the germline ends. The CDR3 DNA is TGCAGCGTTGAAGAAGGAGTCAATCAGCCCCAGCATTTT. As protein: CSVEEGVNQPQHF.

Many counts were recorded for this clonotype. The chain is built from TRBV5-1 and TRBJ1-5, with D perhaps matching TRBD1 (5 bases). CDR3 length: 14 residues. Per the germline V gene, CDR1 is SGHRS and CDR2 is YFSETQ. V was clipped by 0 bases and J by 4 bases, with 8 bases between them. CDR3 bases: TGCGCCAGCAGCTTGGTGGGGGGGAATCAGCCCCAGCATTTT. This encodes CASSLVGGNQPQHF.

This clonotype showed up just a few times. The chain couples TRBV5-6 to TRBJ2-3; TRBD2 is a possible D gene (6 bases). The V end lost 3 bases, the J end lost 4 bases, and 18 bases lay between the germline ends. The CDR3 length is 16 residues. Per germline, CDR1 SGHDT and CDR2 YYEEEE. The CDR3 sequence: CASSWGLGTPADTQYF. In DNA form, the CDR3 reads TGTGCCAGCAGCTGGGGACTCGGGACTCCGGCAGATACGCAGTATTTT.

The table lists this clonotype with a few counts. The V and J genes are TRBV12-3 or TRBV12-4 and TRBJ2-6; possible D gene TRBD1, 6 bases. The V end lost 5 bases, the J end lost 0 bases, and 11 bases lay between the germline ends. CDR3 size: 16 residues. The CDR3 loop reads CASSPRTASGANVLTF. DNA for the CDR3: TGTGCCAGCAGTCCCCGGACAGCCTCTGGGGCCAACGTCCTGACTTTC.